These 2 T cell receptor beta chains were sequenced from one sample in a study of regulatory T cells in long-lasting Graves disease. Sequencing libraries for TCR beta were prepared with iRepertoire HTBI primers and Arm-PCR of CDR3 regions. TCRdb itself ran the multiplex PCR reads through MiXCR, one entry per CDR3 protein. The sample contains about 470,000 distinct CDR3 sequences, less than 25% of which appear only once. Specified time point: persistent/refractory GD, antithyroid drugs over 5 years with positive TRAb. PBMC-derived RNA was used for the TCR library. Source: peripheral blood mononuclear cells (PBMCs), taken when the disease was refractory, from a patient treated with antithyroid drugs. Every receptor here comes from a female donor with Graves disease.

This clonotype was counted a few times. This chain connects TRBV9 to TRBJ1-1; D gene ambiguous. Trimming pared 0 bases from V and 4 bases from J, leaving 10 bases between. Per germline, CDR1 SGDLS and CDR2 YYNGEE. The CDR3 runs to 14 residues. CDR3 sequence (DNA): TGTGCCAGCAGCGTAGGGAACAGCTTCACTGAAGCTTTCTTT. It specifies CASSVGNSFTEAFF. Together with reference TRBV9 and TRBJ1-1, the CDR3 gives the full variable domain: DSGVTQTPKHLITATGQRVTLRCSPRSGDLSVYWYQQSLDQGLQFLIQYYNGEERAKGNILERFSAQQFPDLHSELNLSSLELGDSALYFCASSVGNSFTEAFFGQGTRLTVV.

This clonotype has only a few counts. The chain's CDR3 is CASSAAGRGQPQHF. The CDR3 nucleotides are TGTGCCAGCAGCGCTGCGGGTAGGGGACAGCCCCAGCATTTT. The J gene is TRBJ1-5, the V gene TRBV7-2; TRBD1 might be the D (5 bases). Trimming took off 5 bases at V and 7 bases at J, with 15 bases between the two ends. The CDR3 contains 14 residues. From germline, CDR1 is SGHTA and CDR2 FQGNSA.